The rows below give T cell receptor beta chains drawn from one sample of a study of OX40 agonist ivuxolimab in advanced cancers. Profiled with immunoSEQ multiplex PCR; TCRdb holds only in-frame clones, not every one. The sample includes 60,000 to 90,000 clones, more than 75% seen only once; the top ten take 5.5% to 6.5%. Sequenced here: CD4+ or CD8+ T cells sorted from blood, sampled in a trial of the OX40 agonist ivuxolimab. These receptors were taken from an adult with an advanced solid tumor such as melanoma, head and neck, liver or kidney cancer. CDR3s include the opening cysteine and the closing phenylalanine or tryptophan. D genes are given only for firm matches. Rows give clone size only sometimes, using once, few, many, or a class for an expanded clone.

J gene	V gene	clone size	D gene	CDR3 DNA	CDR3 protein
TRBJ2-1	TRBV7-2	-	TRBD1	TGTGCCAGCAGTAGGGACAGGGACGCTGAGCAGTTCTTC	CASSRDRDAEQFF
TRBJ1-3	TRBV6-5	-	TRBD1	TGTGCCAGCAACAAAGGACAGGGCGGTGGAAACACCATATATTTT	CASNKGQGGGNTIYF
TRBJ2-3	TRBV7-2	-	-	TGTGCCAGCAGTATGACCCCTAGCACAGATACGCAGTATTTT	CASSMTPSTDTQYF
TRBJ1-2	TRBV5-6	-	TRBD1	TGTGCCAGCAGCTTTCCGGGACAGGGGGTGGTCGGCGGCTACACCTTC	CASSFPGQGVVGGYTF
TRBJ2-1	TRBV5-6	-	TRBD1	TGTGCCAGCAGTATCGCTAGACAGGGGAACTATGAGCAGTTCTTC	CASSIARQGNYEQFF
TRBJ1-2	TRBV5-1	-	TRBD1	TGCGCCAGCAGCTTATCCGGGACAGGGGGAAATAATGGCTACACCTTC	CASSLSGTGGNNGYTF
TRBJ2-4	TRBV28	-	-	TGTGCCAGCAGCCAGGGGGGAACAGCGGCAAACATTCAGTACTTC	CASSQGGTAANIQYF
TRBJ2-5	TRBV2	-	-	TGTGCCAGCAGTGGAGTGAAGGGGAGTACTGTCGGGACCCAGTACTTC	CASSGVKGSTVGTQYF
TRBJ2-7	TRBV12-5	-	TRBD1	TGTGCTAGTGGAGTTGACGCAGGGGGCGAGCAGTACTTC	CASGVDAGGEQYF
TRBJ2-1	TRBV10-1	-	TRBD2	TGCGCCAGCAGTACTAGACTAGCGGGATTCGGTGAGCAGTTCTTC	CASSTRLAGFGEQFF
TRBJ2-1	TRBV4-2	-	TRBD2	TGTGCCAGCAGCCAAGGGGTGGGAGTGCTAGCGGATTACAATGAGCAGTTCTTC	CASSQGVGVLADYNEQFF
TRBJ2-7	TRBV14	-	-	TGTGCCAGCAGCCCCCTTGCGGCCATCTACGAGCAGTACTTC	CASSPLAAIYEQYF
TRBJ2-2	TRBV27	-	-	TGTGCCAGCAGTTTATCGCGCGGCTCTAGCGTTATTATCGGGGAGCTGTTTTTT	CASSLSRGSSVIIGELFF
TRBJ2-5	TRBV30	-	TRBD2	TGTGCCTGGAAGTCGAGCGGGAGATTGCAGACCCAGTACTTC	CAWKSSGRLQTQYF
TRBJ2-2	TRBV11-2	-	-	TGTGCCAGCAGCTTCGGGACTCCTAACACCGGGGAGCTGTTTTTT	CASSFGTPNTGELFF
TRBJ1-2	TRBV9	-	-	TGTGCCAGCAGCGTACGAAAGGTTTTTCGACAGCGCTCTAACTATGGCTACACCTTC	CASSVRKVFRQRSNYGYTF
TRBJ2-7	TRBV6-1	-	-	TGTGCCTCACGGGGAGGGGGCGGTTACGAGCAGTACTTC	CASRGGGGYEQYF
TRBJ2-1	TRBV29-1	-	TRBD2	TGCAGCGTGGGAAACTCCGGGACTAGCGGGACAAATGAGCAGTTCTTC	CSVGNSGTSGTNEQFF
TRBJ1-4	TRBV5-1	once	-	TGCGCCAGCAGCTTGGTTTCAGGTCTCATAACAACTGCTGAAAAACTGTTTTTT	CASSLVSGLITTAEKLFF
TRBJ1-6	TRBV7-9	-	-	TGTGCCAGCAGCTTAGCGGGGGCTGGGGGGCGATCACCCCTCCACTTT	CASSLAGAGGRSPLHF
TRBJ1-5	TRBV6-9	-	TRBD1	TGTGCCAGCAGCCTAGACAGGGATGATCAGCCCCAGCATTTT	CASSLDRDDQPQHF
TRBJ2-7	TRBV5-8	-	TRBD1	TGTGCCAGCAGCCACCGGGACAGGGGGAACGAGCAGTACTTC	CASSHRDRGNEQYF
TRBJ1-4	TRBV11-1	-	-	TGTGCCAGCAGCTCCAAACGGTTAGATTCTCGGCGTGAAAAACTGTTTTTT	CASSSKRLDSRREKLFF
TRBJ1-3	TRBV28	-	-	TGTGCCAGCAGCTTAGGGATTGGAGGAAACACCATATATTTT	CASSLGIGGNTIYF
TRBJ2-5	TRBV28	-	-	TGTGCCAGCAGTTTACCTCGGGACGTTCAAGAGACCCAGTACTTC	CASSLPRDVQETQYF
TRBJ2-3	TRBV20-1	-	TRBD2	TGCAGTGCAAGGGCGGGGACTAAGGGTACTTTT	CSARAGTKGTF
TRBJ1-2	TRBV28	-	-	TGTGCCAGCGGATCCCCCTCAGGGGACGGGCTCTATGGCTACACCTTC	CASGSPSGDGLYGYTF
TRBJ2-3	TRBV30	-	-	TGTGCCTGGAGTGTATTGAGGAAGACAGCCCCCATCTCAGATACGCAGTATTTT	CAWSVLRKTAPISDTQYF
TRBJ1-3	TRBV19	-	-	TGTGCCAGTAGTATCGGCGGGCTAATCTCTGGAAACACCATATATTTT	CASSIGGLISGNTIYF
TRBJ1-4	TRBV28	-	-	TGTGCCAGCACCCCCGGGGCAACTAATGAAAAACTGTTTTTT	CASTPGATNEKLFF
TRBJ1-1	TRBV7-9	-	-	TGTGCCAGCAGCGCATCCACTGAAGCTTTCTTT	CASSASTEAFF
TRBJ2-1	TRBV10-3	-	-	TGTGCCATCGGGGCGGCTAGAGACTACAATGAGCAGTTCTTC	CAIGAARDYNEQFF
TRBJ1-5	TRBV5-4	-	-	TGTGCCAGCAGCCGCGACGATCAGCCCCAGCATTTT	CASSRDDQPQHF
TRBJ2-5	TRBV27	-	TRBD2	TGTGCCAGCAGTGCAAGCGGGGGGAGTACCCAGTACTTC	CASSASGGSTQYF
TRBJ2-1	TRBV15	-	-	TGTGCCACCAGCAGCCACAGGCATGAGCAGTTCTTC	CATSSHRHEQFF
TRBJ1-3	TRBV10-3	once	TRBD1	TGTGCCATGGCTATTGGGGGACAGTATGGAAACACCATATATTTT	CAMAIGGQYGNTIYF
TRBJ2-1	TRBV11-2	-	-	TGTGCCAGCAGCACCACAGCGGGTTGGGATGAGCAGTTCTTC	CASSTTAGWDEQFF
TRBJ1-1	TRBV12-5	-	-	TGTGCTAGTGGTTTGGTACTGTCAGACGCAGTAAAAGCTTTCTTT	CASGLVLSDAVKAFF
TRBJ2-3	TRBV28	-	TRBD2	TGTGCCAGCAGTAAGGGACTAGCTACGCAGTATTTT	CASSKGLATQYF
TRBJ2-1	TRBV10-3	-	-	TGTGCCATCACTAGACCGGGACGGTACAATGAGCAGTTCTTC	CAITRPGRYNEQFF